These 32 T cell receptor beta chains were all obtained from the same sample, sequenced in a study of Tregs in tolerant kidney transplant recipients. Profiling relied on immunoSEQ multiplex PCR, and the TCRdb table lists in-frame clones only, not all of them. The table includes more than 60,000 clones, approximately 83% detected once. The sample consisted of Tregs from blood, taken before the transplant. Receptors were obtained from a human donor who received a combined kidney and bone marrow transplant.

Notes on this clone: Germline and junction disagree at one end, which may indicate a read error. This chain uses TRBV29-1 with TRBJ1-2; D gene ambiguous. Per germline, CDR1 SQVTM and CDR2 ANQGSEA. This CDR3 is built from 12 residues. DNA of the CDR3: TGCAGCGTTGAAGAAATACGATCCTCCATCTACTTC. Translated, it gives CSVEEIRSSIYF.

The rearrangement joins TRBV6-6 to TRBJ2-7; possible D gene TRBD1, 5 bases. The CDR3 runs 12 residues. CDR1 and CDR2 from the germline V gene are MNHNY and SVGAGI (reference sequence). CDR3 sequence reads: CADRGVSYEQYF. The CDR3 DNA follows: TGTGCAGACAGAGGCGTTTCCTACGAGCAGTACTTC.

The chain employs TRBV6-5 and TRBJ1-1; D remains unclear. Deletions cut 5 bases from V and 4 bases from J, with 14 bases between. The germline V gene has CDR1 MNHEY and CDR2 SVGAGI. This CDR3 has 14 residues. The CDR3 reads CASSLLGDFTEAFF. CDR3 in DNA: TGTGCCAGCAGTCTTCTTGGAGACTTCACTGAAGCTTTCTTT.

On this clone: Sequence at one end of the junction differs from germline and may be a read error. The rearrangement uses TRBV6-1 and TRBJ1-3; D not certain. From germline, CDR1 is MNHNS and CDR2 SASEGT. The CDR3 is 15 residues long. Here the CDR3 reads CASSEWQYSRNTIYF. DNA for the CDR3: TGTGCCAGCAGTGAGTGGCAGTACTCTAGAAACACCATATATTTT.

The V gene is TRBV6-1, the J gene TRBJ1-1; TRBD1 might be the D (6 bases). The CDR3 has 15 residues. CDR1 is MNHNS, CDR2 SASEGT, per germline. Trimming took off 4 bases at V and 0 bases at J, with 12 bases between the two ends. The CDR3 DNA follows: TGTGCCAGCAGTGGGACAGTATTCATGAACACTGAAGCTTTCTTT. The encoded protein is CASSGTVFMNTEAFF.

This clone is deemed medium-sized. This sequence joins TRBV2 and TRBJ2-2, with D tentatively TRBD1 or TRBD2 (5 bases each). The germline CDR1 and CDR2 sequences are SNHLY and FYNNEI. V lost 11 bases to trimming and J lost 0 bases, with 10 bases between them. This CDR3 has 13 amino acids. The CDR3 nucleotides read TGTGCCGAAGGGACCCCGAACACCGGGGAGCTGTTTTTT. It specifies CAEGTPNTGELFF.

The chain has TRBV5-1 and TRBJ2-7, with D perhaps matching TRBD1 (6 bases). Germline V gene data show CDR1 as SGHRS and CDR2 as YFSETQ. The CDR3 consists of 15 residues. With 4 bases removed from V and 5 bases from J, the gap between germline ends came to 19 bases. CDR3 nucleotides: TGCGCCAGCAGCCCGTCCCGGGACACGAGGAACGAGCAGTACTTC. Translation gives CASSPSRDTRNEQYF. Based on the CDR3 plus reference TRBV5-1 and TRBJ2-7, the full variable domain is KAGVTQTPRYLIKTRGQQVTLSCSPISGHRSVSWYQQTPGQGLQFLFEYFSETQRNKGNFPGRFSGRQFSNSRSEMNVSTLELGDSALYLCASSPSRDTRNEQYFGPGTRLTVT.

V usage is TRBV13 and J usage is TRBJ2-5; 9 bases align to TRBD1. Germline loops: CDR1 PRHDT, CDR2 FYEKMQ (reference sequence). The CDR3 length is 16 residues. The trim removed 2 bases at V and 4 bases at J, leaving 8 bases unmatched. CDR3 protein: CASSLTGGRGVETQYF. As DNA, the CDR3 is TGTGCCAGCAGCTTAACAGGGGGCAGAGGGGTAGAGACCCAGTACTTC.

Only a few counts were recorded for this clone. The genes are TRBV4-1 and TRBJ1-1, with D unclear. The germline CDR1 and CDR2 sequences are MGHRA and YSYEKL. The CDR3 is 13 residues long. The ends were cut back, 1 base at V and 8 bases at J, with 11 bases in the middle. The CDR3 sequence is CASSQVGRGEAFF. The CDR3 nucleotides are TGCGCCAGCAGCCAAGTAGGGCGAGGGGAAGCTTTCTTT.

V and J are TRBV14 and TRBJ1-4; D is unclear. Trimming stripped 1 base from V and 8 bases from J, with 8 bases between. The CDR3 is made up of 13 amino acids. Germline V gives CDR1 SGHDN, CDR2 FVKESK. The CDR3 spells CASSQGVGEKLFF. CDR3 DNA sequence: TGTGCCAGCAGCCAAGGTGTAGGGGAAAAACTGTTTTTT.

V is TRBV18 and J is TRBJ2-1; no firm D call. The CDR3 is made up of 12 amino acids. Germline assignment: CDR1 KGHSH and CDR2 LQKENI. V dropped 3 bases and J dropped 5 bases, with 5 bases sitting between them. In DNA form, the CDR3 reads TGTGCCAGCTCACCGCAAAACAATGAGCAGTTCTTC. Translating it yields CASSPQNNEQFF.

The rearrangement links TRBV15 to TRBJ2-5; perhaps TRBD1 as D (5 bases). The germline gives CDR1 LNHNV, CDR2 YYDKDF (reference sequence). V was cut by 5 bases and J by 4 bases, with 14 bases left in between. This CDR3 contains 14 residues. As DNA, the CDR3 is TGTGCCACCAGCCTAGTAGGGGTTGGAGAGACCCAGTACTTC. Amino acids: CATSLVGVGETQYF.

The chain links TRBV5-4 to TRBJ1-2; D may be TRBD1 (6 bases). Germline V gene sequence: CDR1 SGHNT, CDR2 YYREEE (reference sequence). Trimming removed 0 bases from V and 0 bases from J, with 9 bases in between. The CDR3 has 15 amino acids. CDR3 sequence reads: CASSLVRQANYGYTF. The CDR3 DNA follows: TGTGCCAGCAGCTTGGTCCGACAGGCTAACTATGGCTACACCTTC.

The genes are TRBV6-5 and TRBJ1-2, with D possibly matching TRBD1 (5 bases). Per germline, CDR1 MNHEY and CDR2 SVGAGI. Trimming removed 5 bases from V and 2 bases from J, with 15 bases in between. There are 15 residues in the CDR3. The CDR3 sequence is CASSAGDGGNYGYTF. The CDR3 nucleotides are TGTGCCAGCAGTGCGGGGGACGGAGGGAACTATGGCTACACCTTC.

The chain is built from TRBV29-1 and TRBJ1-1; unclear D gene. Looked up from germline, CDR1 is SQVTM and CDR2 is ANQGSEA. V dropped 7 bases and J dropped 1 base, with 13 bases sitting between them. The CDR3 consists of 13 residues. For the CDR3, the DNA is TGCAGCGGTCGCCGGGATACGAACACTGAAGCTTTCTTT. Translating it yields CSGRRDTNTEAFF.

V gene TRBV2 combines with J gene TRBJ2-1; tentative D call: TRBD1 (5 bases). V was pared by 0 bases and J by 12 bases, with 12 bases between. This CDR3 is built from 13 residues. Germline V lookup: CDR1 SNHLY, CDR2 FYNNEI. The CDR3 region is CASSEARRQGQFF. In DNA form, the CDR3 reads TGTGCCAGCAGTGAAGCGCGGCGGCAGGGGCAGTTCTTC.

In DNA, the CDR3 is TGTGCCAGCAGCGTAGGCCCCACCGGGGGGGTACAGGAGACCCAGTACTTC. Protein: CASSVGPTGGVQETQYF. The gene calls are TRBV9 and TRBJ2-5; 8 bases agree with TRBD2. The germline gives CDR1 SGDLS, CDR2 YYNGEE. The CDR3 runs to 17 residues. Germline trimming cut 0 bases from V and 5 bases from J; bases unmatched to any gene: 12.

CDR3 amino acids: CASSPDRFEQFF. CDR3 DNA: TGTGCCAGCAGCCCGGACCGTTTTGAGCAGTTCTTC. The genes are TRBV2 and TRBJ2-1; D not certain. Germline CDR1 is SNHLY and CDR2 is FYNNEI. V was cut by 6 bases and J by 9 bases, with 12 bases left in between. CDR3 length equals 12 residues.

CDR3 region: CATSRDGRGNQPQHF. The CDR3 nucleotides are TGTGCCACCAGCAGAGATGGGCGAGGCAATCAGCCCCAGCATTTT. The genes are TRBV15 and TRBJ1-5; D gene ambiguous. Trimming removed 0 bases at V and 2 bases at J, with 8 bases between. The CDR3 consists of 15 residues. CDR1 and CDR2 (germline): LNHNV, YYDKDF (reference sequence). The full variable domain, in which reference TRBV15 and TRBJ1-5 provide the parts outside the CDR3, is DAMVIQNPRYQVTQFGKPVTLSCSQTLNHNVMYWYQQKSSQAPKLLFHYYDKDFNNEADTPDNFQSRRPNTSFCFLDIRSPGLGDTAMYLCATSRDGRGNQPQHFGDGTRLSIL.

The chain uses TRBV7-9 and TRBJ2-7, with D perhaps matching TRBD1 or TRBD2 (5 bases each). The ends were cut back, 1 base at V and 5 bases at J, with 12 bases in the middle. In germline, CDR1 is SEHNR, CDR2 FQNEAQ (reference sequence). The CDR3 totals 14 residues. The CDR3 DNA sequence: TGTGCCAGCAGCTTAGTGGGGGAGCATGACGAGCAGTACTTC. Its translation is CASSLVGEHDEQYF.

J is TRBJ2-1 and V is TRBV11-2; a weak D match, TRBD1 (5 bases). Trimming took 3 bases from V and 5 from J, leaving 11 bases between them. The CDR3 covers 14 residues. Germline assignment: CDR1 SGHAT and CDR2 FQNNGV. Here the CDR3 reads CASSFQGMDNEQFF. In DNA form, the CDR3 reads TGTGCCAGCAGCTTCCAGGGCATGGACAATGAGCAGTTCTTC.

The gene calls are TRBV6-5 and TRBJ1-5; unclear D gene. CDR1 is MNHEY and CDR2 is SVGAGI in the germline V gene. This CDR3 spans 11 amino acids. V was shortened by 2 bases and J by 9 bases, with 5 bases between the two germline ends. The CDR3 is CASSYLGPQHF. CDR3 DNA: TGTGCCAGCAGTTACCTAGGGCCCCAGCATTTT.

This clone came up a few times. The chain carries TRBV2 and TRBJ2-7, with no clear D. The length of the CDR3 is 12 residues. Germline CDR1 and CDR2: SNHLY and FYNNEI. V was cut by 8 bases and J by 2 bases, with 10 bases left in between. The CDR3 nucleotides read TGTGCCAGCCACGACGATACCTACGAGCAGTACTTC. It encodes CASHDDTYEQYF.

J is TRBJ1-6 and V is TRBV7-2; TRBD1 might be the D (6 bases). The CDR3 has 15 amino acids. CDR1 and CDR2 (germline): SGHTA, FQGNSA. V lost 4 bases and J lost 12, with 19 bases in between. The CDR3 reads CASSWDDRRLLPLHF. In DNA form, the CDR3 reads TGTGCCAGCAGCTGGGACGACAGGAGGCTTTTACCCCTCCACTTT.

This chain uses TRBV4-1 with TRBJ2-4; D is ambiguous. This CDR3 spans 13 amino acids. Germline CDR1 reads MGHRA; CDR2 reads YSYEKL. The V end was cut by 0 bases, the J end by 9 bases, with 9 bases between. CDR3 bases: TGCGCCAGCAGCCAAGATCTTAGGAGCATTCAGTACTTC. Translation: CASSQDLRSIQYF.

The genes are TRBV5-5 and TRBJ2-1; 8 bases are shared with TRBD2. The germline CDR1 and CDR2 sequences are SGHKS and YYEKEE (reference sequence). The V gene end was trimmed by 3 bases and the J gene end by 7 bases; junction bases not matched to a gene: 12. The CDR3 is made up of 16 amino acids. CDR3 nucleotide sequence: TGTGCCAGCAGCTCCTATTTGAGTAGCGGGACTAATGAGCAGTTCTTC. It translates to CASSSYLSSGTNEQFF.

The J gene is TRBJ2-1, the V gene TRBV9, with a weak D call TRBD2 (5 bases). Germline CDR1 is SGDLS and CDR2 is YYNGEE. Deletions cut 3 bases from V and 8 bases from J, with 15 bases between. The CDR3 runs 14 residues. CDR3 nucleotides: TGTGCCAGCAGCGCCCCAGGACTTGGCCATGAGCAGTTCTTC. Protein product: CASSAPGLGHEQFF. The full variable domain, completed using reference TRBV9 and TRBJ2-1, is DSGVTQTPKHLITATGQRVTLRCSPRSGDLSVYWYQQSLDQGLQFLIQYYNGEERAKGNILERFSAQQFPDLHSELNLSSLELGDSALYFCASSAPGLGHEQFFGPGTRLTVL.

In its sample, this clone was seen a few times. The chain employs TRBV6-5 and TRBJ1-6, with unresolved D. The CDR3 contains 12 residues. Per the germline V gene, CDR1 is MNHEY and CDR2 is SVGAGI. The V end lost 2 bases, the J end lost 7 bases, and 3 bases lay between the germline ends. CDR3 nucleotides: TGTGCCAGCAGTTACAGGAATTCACCCCTCCACTTT. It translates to CASSYRNSPLHF.

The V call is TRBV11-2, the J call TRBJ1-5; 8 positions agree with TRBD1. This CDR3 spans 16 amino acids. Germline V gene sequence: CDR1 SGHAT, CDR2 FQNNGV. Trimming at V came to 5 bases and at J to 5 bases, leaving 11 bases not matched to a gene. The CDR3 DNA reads TGTGCCAGCAGCCAACGCCCAGGACAGGGAGATCAGCCCCAGCATTTT. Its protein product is CASSQRPGQGDQPQHF.

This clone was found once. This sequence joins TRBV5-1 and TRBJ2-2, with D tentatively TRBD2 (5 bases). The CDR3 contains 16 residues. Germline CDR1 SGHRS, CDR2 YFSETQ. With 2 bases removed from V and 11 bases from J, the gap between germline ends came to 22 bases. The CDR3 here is CASSLTKGRGDFELFF. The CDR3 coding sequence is TGCGCCAGCAGCTTAACGAAAGGCCGGGGTGACTTTGAGCTGTTTTTT.

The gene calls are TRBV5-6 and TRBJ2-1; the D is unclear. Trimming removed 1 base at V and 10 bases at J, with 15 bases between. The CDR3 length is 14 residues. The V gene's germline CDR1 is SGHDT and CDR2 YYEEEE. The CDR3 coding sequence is TGTGCCAGCAGCTTGCCCTTGAGGTTGGGCGAGCAGTTCTTC. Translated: CASSLPLRLGEQFF.

CDR3: CASSRQVYSTDTQYF. DNA of the CDR3: TGTGCCAGCTCGCGGCAGGTTTATTCAACGGATACGCAGTATTTT. The chain has TRBV2 and TRBJ2-3; D unresolved. CDR3 length: 15 amino acids. Germline values: CDR1 SNHLY, CDR2 FYNNEI. Deletions cut 8 bases from V and 6 bases from J, with 21 bases between.